This entry lists 27 T cell receptor beta chains sequenced from one sample in a study of blood T cell repertoires in COVID-19. Generated by immunoSEQ multiplex PCR, the TCRdb table keeps only in-frame clones and is missing some. The table has 200,000 to 250,000 clones, 65% to 90% seen once. The material sequenced was PBMCs or T cells enriched from blood (not recorded which). These receptors were taken from a woman between 40 and 55 years old with acute COVID-19.

The CDR3, as DNA: TGTGCCAGCAGTTTGATAGCTTACGAGCAGTACTTC. Protein product: CASSLIAYEQYF. The rearrangement uses TRBV12-3 or TRBV12-4 and TRBJ2-7; D unclear. CDR3 length: 12 amino acids. The V end was cut by 3 bases, the J end by 4 bases, with 7 bases between.

V and J are TRBV7-9 and TRBJ1-2; 7 nucleotides align to TRBD1. Germline CDR1 is SEHNR and CDR2 is FQNEAQ (reference sequence). The J segment lost 14 bases and the V segment lost 5 bases, leaving 20 bases of the junction unmatched. The CDR3 has 15 residues. CDR3 nucleotide sequence: TGTGCCAGCAGCCCACGACGGACGACAGGGCCGGGGGGGACCTTC. The encoded protein is CASSPRRTTGPGGTF.

V is TRBV3-1 (or the pseudogene TRBV3-2) and J is TRBJ1-1; D gene unclear. In germline, CDR1 is LGHDT, CDR2 YNNKEL (reference sequence). The CDR3 extends over 13 amino acids. Trimming removed 0 bases from V and 13 bases from J, with 15 bases in between. In DNA form, the CDR3 reads TGTGCCAGCAGCCAAGAGGGAGCCATACTCGGTTTCTTT. Protein: CASSQEGAILGFF.

The sample holds a few counts of this clone. The chain employs TRBV5-1 and TRBJ1-5; D not certain. The length of the CDR3 is 13 residues. V was pared by 3 bases and J by 0 bases, with 4 bases between. Germline-derived CDR1 and CDR2 are SGHRS and YFSETQ. The CDR3: CASSSYSNQPQHF. The CDR3 DNA reads as TGCGCCAGCAGCTCGTATAGCAATCAGCCCCAGCATTTT.

The chain couples TRBV27 to TRBJ2-3, with D unclear. V was clipped by 5 bases and J by 5 bases, with 8 bases between them. This CDR3 comprises 12 residues. The germline V gene has CDR1 MNHEY and CDR2 SMNVEV (reference sequence). Written as DNA, the CDR3 is TGTGCCAGCAGTATTCGAGGAGATACGCAGTATTTT. This translates into CASSIRGDTQYF.

J is TRBJ2-2 and V is TRBV3-1 (or the pseudogene TRBV3-2); 8 nucleotides line up with TRBD2. The CDR3 is 16 residues long. Germline lookup yields CDR1 LGHDT and CDR2 YNNKEL (reference sequence). The ends lost 1 base at V and 5 bases at J; junction bases unmatched: 6. The CDR3 here is CASSQALSGGTGELFF. The CDR3 bases are TGTGCCAGCAGCCAAGCCTTAAGCGGGGGAACCGGGGAGCTGTTTTTT.

This rearrangement joins TRBV3-1 (or the pseudogene TRBV3-2) to TRBJ2-7, with 8 bases that match TRBD2. There are 15 residues in the CDR3. The ends lost 4 bases at V and 5 bases at J; junction bases unmatched: 10. Germline-derived CDR1 and CDR2 are LGHDT and YNNKEL (reference sequence). This CDR3 reads CASSPPTAGGNEQYF. Written as DNA, the CDR3 is TGTGCCAGCAGCCCCCCAACGGCGGGGGGAAACGAGCAGTACTTC.

This clone turned up a few times. The gene calls are TRBV2 and TRBJ2-7; TRBD2 matches 9 bases. In germline, CDR1 is SNHLY, CDR2 FYNNEI. Germline trimming cut 10 bases from V and 4 bases from J; bases unmatched to any gene: 8. The CDR3 contains 13 residues. This chain's CDR3 is CATQPGLAYEQYF. The CDR3 DNA reads TGTGCCACCCAACCGGGACTAGCTTACGAGCAGTACTTC.

The chain employs TRBV29-1 and TRBJ2-7, with unresolved D. This CDR3 is built from 13 residues. V lost 5 bases and J 5 bases, leaving 16 bases between the germline ends. Germline loops: CDR1 SQVTM, CDR2 ANQGSEA. The CDR3 DNA sequence: TGCAGCGTTCCCGGGTCCTCTACGGACGAGCAGTACTTC. Its protein product is CSVPGSSTDEQYF.

CDR3 coding DNA: TGTGCCAGCAGCTTAGTGGGCGAGATGTCGGAGCAGTTCTTC. Protein product: CASSLVGEMSEQFF. The chain couples TRBV7-2 to TRBJ2-1, with D unresolved. This CDR3 region has 14 residues. Per the germline V gene, CDR1 is SGHTA and CDR2 is FQGNSA. The V gene lost 1 base and the J gene lost 10 bases, with 14 bases spanning the gap.

This clone was seen a single time. This rearrangement joins TRBV20-1 to TRBJ1-2, with a possible D match to TRBD1 (6 bases). CDR1 DFQATT and CDR2 SNEGSKA come from the germline V gene (reference sequence). This CDR3 has 11 residues. The V end lost 5 bases, the J end lost 8 bases, and 12 bases lay between the germline ends. CDR3 bases: TGCAGTGCTGAGGGGGTTCCCGGCTACACCTTC. Protein product: CSAEGVPGYTF.

The V and J genes are TRBV24-1 and TRBJ2-1, with D unresolved. Trimming pared 3 bases from V and 2 bases from J, leaving 19 bases between. Germline lookup yields CDR1 KGHDR and CDR2 SFDVKD. The CDR3 length is 18 residues. The CDR3 coding sequence is TGTGCCACCAGTGATATAAGCCGGCCGGAGAGTCCCTACAATGAGCAGTTCTTC. It specifies CATSDISRPESPYNEQFF.

J is TRBJ2-3 and V is TRBV7-9, with D perhaps TRBD2 (5 bases). V lost 4 bases and J lost 4, with 6 bases in between. This CDR3 has 12 residues. Germline V CDR1 and CDR2: SEHNR, FQNEAQ (reference sequence). This CDR3 reads CASSSGSDTQYF. The DNA for the CDR3 is TGTGCCAGCAGCTCGGGGTCAGATACGCAGTATTTT.

V and J are TRBV4-1 and TRBJ2-2, with 9 bases fitting TRBD2. Germline CDR1 is MGHRA and CDR2 is YSYEKL. V was pared by 3 bases and J by 7 bases, with 3 bases of the junction left unmatched. The CDR3 totals 14 residues. The CDR3 nucleotides read TGCGCCAGCAGCCAGGCTAGCGGGAACGGGGAGCTGTTTTTT. It encodes CASSQASGNGELFF.

V gene TRBV10-3 combines with J gene TRBJ2-1; 11 positions match TRBD2. This CDR3 spans 15 amino acids. Germline V gene sequence: CDR1 ENHRY, CDR2 SYGVKD. Trimming removed 0 bases from V and 9 bases from J; junction bases left unmatched: 4. The CDR3 loop is CAISESIAGGTEQFF. CDR3 sequence (DNA): TGTGCCATCAGTGAGTCGATAGCGGGAGGGACTGAGCAGTTCTTC.

The rearrangement uses TRBV11-2 and TRBJ2-7; the match to TRBD2 covers 12 bases. The CDR3 covers 15 residues. The V gene end was trimmed by 5 bases and the J gene end by 7 bases; junction bases not matched to a gene: 9. CDR1 and CDR2 (germline): SGHAT, FQNNGV. CDR3 region: CASSLSTSGRGEQYF. The CDR3 nucleotides are TGTGCCAGCAGCCTCTCGACTAGCGGGAGAGGTGAGCAGTACTTC.

V usage is TRBV15 and J usage is TRBJ2-7; D is possibly TRBD1 (6 bases). The CDR3 spans 18 residues. Trimming left V 0 bases short and J 5 bases short, with 23 bases between. In germline, CDR1 is LNHNV, CDR2 YYDKDF (reference sequence). This chain's CDR3 is CATSRDRSWQGIRNEQYF. The CDR3 DNA reads as TGTGCCACCAGCAGAGATCGGAGTTGGCAGGGGATTCGCAACGAGCAGTACTTC.

The gene calls are TRBV5-8 and TRBJ1-2; maybe TRBD1 (6 bases). Germline V CDR1 and CDR2: SGHTS, YDEGEE. The CDR3 spans 16 residues. Deletions cut 0 bases from V and 7 bases from J, with 19 bases between. CDR3: CASSLDTGSGLRGYTF. In DNA, the CDR3 is TGTGCCAGCAGCTTGGATACAGGGTCAGGATTGCGTGGCTACACCTTC.

This sequence joins TRBV7-3 and TRBJ2-5; 9 bases line up with TRBD2. Germline V gene data show CDR1 as SGHTA and CDR2 as FQGTGA. The CDR3 is 15 residues long. The ends lost 3 bases at V and 4 bases at J; junction bases unmatched: 6. The CDR3 sequence is CASSLISGSAETQYF. The CDR3 bases are TGTGCCAGCAGCTTGATTAGCGGGAGTGCAGAGACCCAGTACTTC.

The chain recombines TRBV30 with TRBJ1-5; a possible D gene is TRBD1 (5 bases). Germline V gene sequence: CDR1 GTSNPN, CDR2 SVGIG (reference sequence). This CDR3 has 14 residues. V was shortened by 2 bases and J by 3 bases, with 11 bases between the two germline ends. The CDR3: CAWSQTGNNQPQHF. CDR3 nucleotide sequence: TGTGCCTGGAGTCAAACAGGAAACAATCAGCCCCAGCATTTT.

The CDR3 protein is CASSYGREDSYEQYF. The CDR3 nucleotides read TGTGCCAGCAGTTACGGGCGGGAGGACTCCTACGAGCAGTACTTC. V usage is TRBV6-5 and J usage is TRBJ2-7, with 8 bases fitting TRBD2. The CDR3 consists of 15 residues. V lost 2 bases to trimming and J lost 0 bases; unmatched junction nucleotides: 3. Germline-derived CDR1 and CDR2 are MNHEY and SVGAGI.

The chain is built from TRBV28 and TRBJ2-1; TRBD2 matches at 11 bases. The CDR3 totals 17 residues. CDR1 and CDR2 from the germline V gene are MDHEN and SYDVKM. V shed 5 bases, J shed 9 bases, and the junction held 15 bases outside the gene matches. CDR3 coding DNA: TGTGCCAGCAGTATGCCCCTGGTTAGCGGGAGGGCCGGTGAGCAGTTCTTC. This codes for CASSMPLVSGRAGEQFF.

The genes are TRBV19 and TRBJ2-6; 10 nucleotides match TRBD1. The V and J ends lost 1 base and 2 bases, in that order; junction bases with no gene match: 2. Germline assignment: CDR1 LNHDA and CDR2 SQIVND (reference sequence). The CDR3 is 17 residues long. CDR3 region: CASSIGTGGTGANVLTF. In DNA, the CDR3 is TGTGCCAGTAGTATAGGGACAGGGGGTACTGGGGCCAACGTCCTGACTTTC.

The rearrangement links TRBV7-9 to TRBJ2-6; 9 nucleotides agree with TRBD1. The CDR3 has 17 amino acids. Trimming cost V 3 bases and J 3 bases; bases outside gene matches: 6. Germline-derived CDR1 and CDR2 are SEHNR and FQNEAQ (reference sequence). CDR3 residues: CASSFDRGSSGANVLTF. The CDR3 bases are TGTGCCAGCAGCTTCGACAGGGGGAGTAGTGGGGCCAACGTCCTGACTTTC. Full variable domain (rest looked up from reference TRBV7-9 and TRBJ2-6): DTGVSQNPRHKITKRGQNVTFRCDPISEHNRLYWYRQTLGQGPEFLTYFQNEAQLEKSRLLSDRFSAERPKGSFSTLEIQRTEQGDSAMYLCASSFDRGSSGANVLTFGAGSRLTVL.

The chain combines TRBV7-8 with TRBJ2-1; TRBD2 aligns across 12 bases. The V gene's germline CDR1 is SGHVS and CDR2 FQNEAQ. The V segment lost 4 bases and the J segment 10 bases; nucleotides outside the gene matches: 8. This CDR3 is 15 amino acids long. In DNA form, the CDR3 reads TGTGCCAGCAGCTACAGACTAGCGGGAGAGGGAGAGCAGTTCTTC. It encodes CASSYRLAGEGEQFF.

The rearrangement uses TRBV28 and TRBJ2-7; 12 bases fit TRBD1. V was clipped by 4 bases and J by 2 bases; unmatched bases: 6. From germline, CDR1 is MDHEN and CDR2 SYDVKM. The CDR3 spans 16 residues. CDR3 region: CASSSTGTGGPYEQYF. Written as DNA, the CDR3 is TGTGCCAGCAGTTCAACCGGGACAGGGGGCCCCTACGAGCAGTACTTC.

The chain uses TRBV10-3 and TRBJ1-3, with D possibly matching TRBD1 (6 bases). The V gene's germline CDR1 is ENHRY and CDR2 SYGVKD. Trimming removed 4 bases from V and 0 bases from J, with 7 bases in between. The CDR3 is 14 amino acids. This CDR3 reads CAISVGGSGNTIYF. CDR3 in DNA: TGTGCCATCAGTGTAGGGGGCTCTGGAAACACCATATATTTT.